The sequence of this T cell receptor (beta chain) was determined in a study of identical twins. Each CDR3 protein gets one entry after TCRdb re-called the 5' RACE reads with MiXCR. Here the sample spans 1.5 million to 2 million distinct CDR3 sequences, more than 30% being singletons. Comment on this clonotype: Its antigen is undetermined.

Whole-study findings and limits: Among monozygotic twins, out-of-frame TCR alpha sharing exceeded what models predicted. Excess sharing between twins was weaker in beta out-of-frame sequences. Reduced insertions were recorded for abundant cord blood beta clonotypes, with no such pattern in memory repertoires.

The source of this sequence is a newborn girl in good health. Sample: cord blood.

The DNA of the CDR3 is TGTGCCAGCAGGACAGGGGCCTACACCGGGGAGCTGTTTTTT. Translating gives CASRTGAYTGELFF. The chain links TRBV27 to TRBJ2-2, with 8 positions matching TRBD1. V lost 6 bases to trimming and J lost 3 bases; unmatched junction nucleotides: 3. Germline CDR1 reads MNHEY; CDR2 reads SMNVEV (reference sequence). The CDR3 has 14 amino acids.